Shown below are 26 T cell receptor beta chains from a single sample sequenced in a study of T cells in Graves' hyperthyroidism and ophthalmopathy. Researchers took RNA transcripts and amplified the TCR beta CDR3 regions from them. A first-round RT-PCR of the TCR CDR3 used the HTBI primer set. TCRdb ran MiXCR on the multiplex PCR reads and lists one entry per CDR3 protein. The data show about half a million distinct CDR3 sequences, around 22% seen once. The source material was blood. The receptors come from a woman in her twenties or thirties with Graves' ophthalmopathy.

Many counts were recorded for this clonotype. The gene calls are TRBV12-3 or TRBV12-4 and TRBJ1-1; D might be TRBD1 (6 bases). The CDR3 is 15 residues long. Trimming removed 6 bases at V and 0 bases at J, with 14 bases between. CDR3 sequence: CASSRTEPMNTEAFF. CDR3 bases: TGTGCCAGCAGCCGGACAGAACCTATGAACACTGAAGCTTTCTTT.

In its sample, this clonotype was seen many times. The chain employs TRBV6-2 or TRBV6-3 and TRBJ2-4; 8 bases match TRBD1. Germline loops: CDR1 MNHEY, CDR2 SVGEGT. Losses at the gene ends were 7 bases for V and 9 bases for J; bases not matched to a gene: 8. The CDR3 spans 13 residues. CDR3 sequence reads: CASKAGGLGIQYF. The DNA for the CDR3 is TGTGCCAGCAAGGCAGGGGGCTTGGGCATTCAGTACTTC.

This clonotype was seen repeatedly, ten times or more. V gene TRBV28 combines with J gene TRBJ2-7, with D tentatively TRBD2 (6 bases). V was trimmed by 2 bases and J by 5 bases, leaving 10 bases between them. Germline V lookup: CDR1 MDHEN, CDR2 SYDVKM. CDR3 length: 13 residues. The DNA for the CDR3 is TGTGCCAGCAGTTTAGGCGGGATCCACGAGCAGTACTTC. Amino acids: CASSLGGIHEQYF. Full variable domain (missing parts from reference TRBV28 and TRBJ2-7): DVKVTQSSRYLVKRTGEKVFLECVQDMDHENMFWYRQDPGLGLRLIYFSYDVKMKEKGDIPEGYSVSREKKERFSLILESASTNQTSMYLCASSLGGIHEQYFGPGTRLTVT.

In this sample, this clonotype turned up many times. The gene calls are TRBV27 and TRBJ1-1; D unresolved. This CDR3 region has 17 residues. The V gene lost 7 bases and the J gene lost 0 bases, with 21 bases spanning the gap. Per germline, CDR1 MNHEY and CDR2 SMNVEV (reference sequence). The CDR3, as DNA: TGTGCCAGCATCCAAACGGGAGCAAAATTCATGAACACTGAAGCTTTCTTT. This codes for CASIQTGAKFMNTEAFF.

This clonotype was observed a single time. V gene TRBV6-5 combines with J gene TRBJ1-1, with TRBD1 identical over 9 bases. In germline, CDR1 is MNHEY, CDR2 SVGAGI. The CDR3 totals 16 residues. With 4 bases clipped from V and 5 bases from J, the junction kept 11 bases outside the gene matches. This CDR3 reads CASSSPLGTGMTEAFF. DNA for the CDR3: TGTGCCAGCAGTTCCCCCTTGGGGACAGGGATGACTGAAGCTTTCTTT.

The V and J genes are TRBV19 and TRBJ2-7, with D possibly TRBD1 on 6 matching bases. Germline CDR1 reads LNHDA; CDR2 reads SQIVND (reference sequence). The CDR3 loop spans 13 amino acids. The V end lost 8 bases, the J end lost 6 bases, and 17 bases lay between the germline ends. The CDR3 loop reads CASESDSTCEQYF. CDR3 nucleotides: TGTGCCAGTGAATCGGACAGTACCTGCGAGCAGTACTTC.

This clonotype was counted ten times or more. The chain links TRBV6-1 to TRBJ1-2, with TRBD1 as a possible D gene (5 bases). Between the trimmed V and J ends, which lost 6 bases and 7 bases, there was a span of 15 bases. There are 13 residues in the CDR3. CDR1 is MNHNS and CDR2 is SASEGT in the germline V gene. The CDR3 DNA is TGTGCCAGCAGCATACAGGACTCGGGTGGCTACACCTTC. Protein product: CASSIQDSGGYTF.

In its sample, this clonotype was seen many times. The chain joins TRBV12-5 to TRBJ2-7; D unclear. This CDR3 region has 17 residues. Trimming stripped 0 bases from V and 0 bases from J, with 15 bases between. Germline values: CDR1 LGHNT, CDR2 FRNRAP. In nucleotides, the CDR3 is TGTGCTAGTGGTTTGGTACGGTGGACCCCGAGCTCCTACGAGCAGTACTTC. It specifies CASGLVRWTPSSYEQYF. Supplemented by reference TRBV12-5 and TRBJ2-7, the full variable domain reads DARVTQTPRHKVTEMGQEVTMRCQPILGHNTVFWYRQTMMQGLELLAYFRNRAPLDDSGMPKDRFSAEMPDATLATLKIQPSEPRDSAVYFCASGLVRWTPSSYEQYFGPGTRLTVT.

This clonotype has more than one count but fewer than ten. A much larger clone differs by one base, so this may be a read error. The conserved closing phenylalanine or tryptophan is absent in this CDR3, likely reflecting a read error. The J gene is TRBJ1-2, the V gene TRBV20-1, with D possibly being TRBD1 (6 bases). The germline V gene encodes CDR1 DFQATT and CDR2 SNEGSKA (reference sequence). V gave up 6 bases and J gave up 8 bases, with 25 bases separating them. The CDR3 totals 15 residues. CDR3 amino acids: CSARNRDTHPRGYTV. The CDR3 bases are TGCAGTGCCAGGAACCGGGACACCCACCCGAGGGGCTACACCGTC.

Worth noting for this clonotype: The CDR3 does not close with the conserved phenylalanine or tryptophan, likely indicating a read error. The gene calls are TRBV12-3 or TRBV12-4 and TRBJ1-1; D not resolved. The CDR3 has 14 amino acids. V was cut by 5 bases and J by 5 bases, with 15 bases left in between. The CDR3 is CASSDEGGKTEAFV. The DNA of the CDR3 is TGTGCCAGCAGTGACGAGGGAGGGAAGACTGAAGCTTTCGTT.

This clonotype has more than one count but fewer than ten. The chain employs TRBV7-3 and TRBJ2-3; 8 bases agree with TRBD2. CDR3 size: 14 residues. The trim removed 4 bases at V and 5 bases at J, leaving 5 bases unmatched. Germline CDR1 reads SGHTA; CDR2 reads FQGTGA. The CDR3 protein is CASSSGTSGDTQYF. CDR3 coding DNA: TGTGCCAGCAGCTCAGGGACTAGTGGAGATACGCAGTATTTT.

The table lists this clonotype with many counts. This chain links TRBV29-1 with TRBJ1-1; no reliable D call. CDR1 is SQVTM and CDR2 is ANQGSEA in the germline V gene. V was pared by 4 bases and J by 8 bases, with 11 bases between. There are 11 residues in the CDR3. The CDR3 region is CSVAGEVEAFF. DNA for the CDR3: TGCAGCGTTGCGGGAGAGGTGGAAGCTTTCTTT.

This clonotype was picked up many times. This chain's CDR3 is CASSYPGTHEQYF. CDR3 coding DNA: TGTGCCAGCAGTTACCCGGGGACCCACGAGCAGTACTTC. V is TRBV6-5 and J is TRBJ2-7; D could derive from TRBD1 or TRBD2 (5 bases each). The CDR3 totals 13 residues. The germline V gene encodes CDR1 MNHEY and CDR2 SVGAGI. V was cut by 2 bases and J by 5 bases, with 10 bases left in between.

This chain connects TRBV9 to TRBJ2-5; TRBD2 agrees at 13 bases. Germline CDR1 SGDLS, CDR2 YYNGEE. This CDR3 spans 18 amino acids. Unmatched junction bases numbered 12, after V lost 2 bases and J lost 5 bases. The CDR3 nucleotides are TGTGCCAGCAGCGTGGGAACTAGCGGGGGGGCTCGGCGGGAGACCCAGTACTTC. This encodes CASSVGTSGGARRETQYF.

This clonotype was picked up many times. The chain joins TRBV29-1 to TRBJ1-2; D not resolved. CDR1 and CDR2 from the germline V gene are SQVTM and ANQGSEA. This CDR3 spans 15 amino acids. Trimming cost V 3 bases and J 2 bases, with 16 bases left between them. CDR3 coding DNA: TGCAGCGTTGAGTCCCCAGAGTCGGAGAACTATGGCTACACCTTC. It codes for CSVESPESENYGYTF.

The chain employs TRBV18 and TRBJ1-5, with D possibly being TRBD1 (6 bases). The CDR3 runs to 15 residues. The V gene lost 3 bases and the J gene lost 4 bases, with 13 bases spanning the gap. The germline V gene has CDR1 KGHSH and CDR2 LQKENI. CDR3 sequence: CASSPGARENQPQHF. CDR3 nucleotides: TGTGCCAGCTCACCGGGGGCCCGGGAGAATCAGCCCCAGCATTTT.

The V gene is TRBV6-1, the J gene TRBJ2-7, with TRBD1 matching over 7 bases. Germline CDR1 reads MNHNS; CDR2 reads SASEGT. Losses at the gene ends were 6 bases for V and 1 base for J; bases not matched to a gene: 9. The CDR3 is 15 amino acids. This CDR3 is CASRTPGQRSYEQYF. CDR3 nucleotides: TGTGCCAGCAGAACACCGGGACAGAGATCCTACGAGCAGTACTTC.

Only a few counts were recorded for this clonotype. The chain joins TRBV6-1 to TRBJ2-7, with D hard to call. This CDR3 is 12 amino acids long. The V end was cut by 0 bases, the J end by 6 bases, with 6 bases between. Germline CDR1 reads MNHNS; CDR2 reads SASEGT. The CDR3 region has the DNA TGTGCCAGCAGTGAAGCGGCGAGCGAGCAGTACTTC. Protein sequence: CASSEAASEQYF.

This clonotype has a count of ten or more. This chain joins TRBV24-1 and TRBJ2-2; D call uncertain. The V gene lost 9 bases and the J gene lost 3 bases, with 7 bases spanning the gap. Germline V gene sequence: CDR1 KGHDR, CDR2 SFDVKD. The CDR3 has 12 amino acids. The CDR3 DNA follows: TGTGCCACCGGATATTACACCGGGGAGCTGTTTTTT. As protein: CATGYYTGELFF.

The chain is built from TRBV6-2 or TRBV6-3 and TRBJ2-7, with D possibly TRBD2 on 6 matching bases. Trimming stripped 5 bases from V and 6 bases from J, with 20 bases between. CDR3 length equals 15 residues. Germline V lookup: CDR1 MNHEY, CDR2 SVGEGT. The CDR3 sequence is CASSPASATSAEQYF. The CDR3 nucleotides read TGTGCCAGCAGTCCTGCTAGCGCCACTTCGGCCGAGCAGTACTTC.

This clonotype came up many times. The chain uses TRBV5-1 and TRBJ1-1, with unresolved D. The CDR3 length is 17 residues. Trimming pared 0 bases from V and 0 bases from J, leaving 15 bases between. The germline CDR1 and CDR2 sequences are SGHRS and YFSETQ. The CDR3 protein is CASSLAGVSRMNTEAFF. CDR3 in DNA: TGCGCCAGCAGCTTGGCCGGGGTTTCTCGAATGAACACTGAAGCTTTCTTT.

The rearrangement links TRBV11-1 to TRBJ1-1; 9 bases line up with TRBD1. The J segment lost 6 bases and the V segment lost 3 bases, leaving 8 bases of the junction unmatched. Germline loops: CDR1 SGHAT, CDR2 FQDESV (reference sequence). The CDR3 covers 15 residues. As DNA, the CDR3 is TGTGCCAGCAGCTTGTACCCCACAGGGGGCCCTGAAGCTTTCTTT. Its translation: CASSLYPTGGPEAFF.

The chain joins TRBV18 to TRBJ1-2; D remains unclear. This CDR3 is 14 amino acids long. Germline loops: CDR1 KGHSH, CDR2 LQKENI. Trimming took 3 bases from V and 0 from J, leaving 8 bases between them. In DNA, the CDR3 is TGTGCCAGCTCACCTATGACTGCTAACTATGGCTACACCTTC. It yields the protein CASSPMTANYGYTF.

This clonotype has ten or more counts. V is TRBV5-1 and J is TRBJ1-2; 8 nucleotides match TRBD1. The V gene's germline CDR1 is SGHRS and CDR2 YFSETQ. The CDR3 has 15 residues. Germline trimming cut 5 bases from V and 2 bases from J; bases unmatched to any gene: 8. The CDR3 region has the DNA TGCGCCAGCAGAGATGGACAGGGCCTAAACTATGGCTACACCTTC. As protein: CASRDGQGLNYGYTF.

This clonotype was picked up many times. A much larger clone lies a single base off, so this may be a read error. Given the absence of the conserved phenylalanine or tryptophan at the CDR3 end, a read error is likely. The chain uses TRBV20-1 and TRBJ2-5, with D unclear. This CDR3 has 10 amino acids. V was shortened by 6 bases and J by 1 base, with 3 bases between the two germline ends. CDR1 is DFQATT, CDR2 SNEGSKA, per germline (reference sequence). The DNA of the CDR3 is TGCAGTGCGAGCCAAGAGACCCAGTACCTC. Protein product: CSASQETQYL.

V usage is TRBV6-2 or TRBV6-3 and J usage is TRBJ1-3, with no clear D. The CDR3 consists of 15 residues. Germline lookup yields CDR1 MNHEY and CDR2 SVGEGT. Trimming removed 6 bases at V and 3 bases at J, with 15 bases between. CDR3 region: CASRTTAGFGNTIYF. CDR3 nucleotide sequence: TGTGCCAGCAGAACGACCGCGGGTTTTGGAAACACCATATATTTT.